Below, 7 T cell receptor beta chains from the same sample are listed, as sequenced in a study of blood T cells in healthy people across ages (dated by TCRdb to the mid-2010s). The library came from 5' RACE. Sequencing was carried out with an Illumina HiSeq 2500. A second PCR of about 6 to 12 cycles was run with a J-beta primer mix and a sample-barcoded 5' primer. TCRdb reworked the public reads: Q25 trimming with fastp, MiXCR clone assembly, productive beta chains retained. All rows with the same CDR3 protein become a single entry with the most common DNA and genes. This sample comprises 550,000 to 700,000 distinct CDR3 sequences, 25% to 30% of them detected only once. The ten top clones hold around a sixth of the sample. Sequencing was carried out using blood. The receptors come from a woman in her seventies in good health.

This sequence joins TRBV20-1 and TRBJ2-5; 7 bases are shared with TRBD1. The better agreement between TRBJ2-7 and the DNA end casts doubt on the J call. Germline V gives CDR1 DFQATT, CDR2 SNEGSKA (reference sequence). The CDR3 consists of 11 residues. This CDR3 reads CSANTGDEQYF. The CDR3 DNA is TGCAGTGCGAATACAGGGGACGAGCAGTACTTC.

The chain links TRBV12-3 or TRBV12-4 to TRBJ2-5; tentatively, D is TRBD1 (5 bases). Trimming took off 5 bases at V and 5 bases at J, with 12 bases between the two ends. The length of the CDR3 is 13 residues. Written as DNA, the CDR3 is TGTGCCAGCAGTCCGGACACTGAGGAGACCCAGTACTTC. Translating gives CASSPDTEETQYF.

This clonotype was counted between two and nine times. J is TRBJ2-3 and V is TRBV27; D gene unclear. This CDR3 has 14 amino acids. Per germline, CDR1 MNHEY and CDR2 SMNVEV (reference sequence). V dropped 6 bases and J dropped 0 bases, with 10 bases sitting between them. This CDR3 reads CASSRKSSTDTQYF. The CDR3 DNA reads as TGTGCCAGCAGCCGCAAGTCTAGCACAGATACGCAGTATTTT.

The chain couples TRBV5-5 to TRBJ2-2; 9 nucleotides align to TRBD1. V lost 4 bases, J lost 7 bases, and 11 bases stayed unmatched. The CDR3 is 16 amino acids. Germline CDR1 SGHKS, CDR2 YYEKEE (reference sequence). The CDR3 spells CASSPAGQGSIGELFF. The CDR3 DNA reads TGTGCCAGCAGCCCTGCGGGACAGGGATCTATCGGGGAGCTGTTTTTT.

This clonotype has a handful of counts. V usage is TRBV6-1 and J usage is TRBJ2-5; D uncertain. Germline V lookup: CDR1 MNHNS, CDR2 SASEGT. This CDR3 has 13 amino acids. Trimming cost V 3 bases and J 5 bases, with 10 bases left between them. CDR3 loop: CASSDSWVETQYF. As DNA, the CDR3 is TGTGCCAGCAGTGATAGCTGGGTGGAGACCCAGTACTTC.

This clonotype was found a few times. The chain carries TRBV4-3 and TRBJ2-1; 8 bases align to TRBD2. The ends lost 3 bases at V and 0 bases at J; junction bases unmatched: 4. The CDR3 spans 16 residues. CDR1 LGHNA and CDR2 YSLEER come from the germline V gene. CDR3 sequence reads: CASSQQRGSSYNEQFF. CDR3 DNA sequence: TGCGCCAGCAGCCAGCAGCGGGGGAGCTCCTACAATGAGCAGTTCTTC.

Concerning this clonotype itself: One end of the junction fails to match germline, which may point to a read error. The genes are TRBV19 and TRBJ2-5, with 14 bases that match TRBD2. CDR1 and CDR2 from the germline V gene are LNHDA and SQIVND (reference sequence). This CDR3 region has 19 residues. The CDR3 spells CASNHGLAGGHSSYNEQLF. Written as DNA, the CDR3 is TGTGCCAGTAACCACGGACTAGCGGGGGGCCATAGCTCCTACAATGAGCAGCTCTTC.